The 24 T cell receptor beta chains below all came from one sample that was sequenced in a study of CD8 T cells in ankylosing spondylitis. Study-wide results and caveats: For ankylosing spondylitis blood, a TCR beta motif of several highly homologous variants appeared characteristic.

MiXCR, run by TCRdb on the 5' RACE reads, gives a single entry per CDR3 protein. The sample records 450,000 to 550,000 distinct CDR3 sequences, about 5.7% being singletons. No antigen has been identified for these receptors. Sample: blood, either unsorted or a sorted T cell fraction (not recorded which). The receptors shown here come from a male donor with ankylosing spondylitis.

Many counts were recorded for this clonotype. This rearrangement joins TRBV5-1 to TRBJ1-1; D gene unclear. CDR1 is SGHRS, CDR2 YFSETQ, per germline. The CDR3 runs 15 residues. Trimming removed 0 bases from V and 1 base from J, with 10 bases in between. The CDR3 protein is CASSLAPWGNTEAFF. The CDR3 DNA sequence: TGCGCCAGCAGCTTGGCTCCGTGGGGGAACACTGAAGCTTTCTTT. The full variable domain, rest sourced from reference TRBV5-1 and TRBJ1-1, is KAGVTQTPRYLIKTRGQQVTLSCSPISGHRSVSWYQQTPGQGLQFLFEYFSETQRNKGNFPGRFSGRQFSNSRSEMNVSTLELGDSALYLCASSLAPWGNTEAFFGQGTRLTVV.

This clonotype has a count of ten or more. The CDR3 DNA sequence: TGTGCCACCAGCTCCCGTGGGGCGGGAGTAGAGACCCAGTACTTC. Translation: CATSSRGAGVETQYF. This chain connects TRBV15 to TRBJ2-5, with 7 bases that match TRBD2. The CDR3 is 15 residues long. The germline CDR1 and CDR2 sequences are LNHNV and YYDKDF (reference sequence). The ends lost 5 bases at V and 4 bases at J; junction bases unmatched: 10.

This clonotype has a count of ten or more. J is TRBJ2-1 and V is TRBV7-2, with unresolved D. Germline-derived CDR1 and CDR2 are SGHTA and FQGNSA. The CDR3 has 15 residues. The V and J ends lost 3 bases and 4 bases respectively, with 13 bases between them. The CDR3 DNA reads TGTGCCAGCAGCTTCGGTCCTGAACCTTACAATGAGCAGTTCTTC. Its translation: CASSFGPEPYNEQFF.

V usage is TRBV6-1 and J usage is TRBJ1-1, with D hard to call. Germline CDR1 is MNHNS and CDR2 is SASEGT. Trimming removed 1 base at V and 7 bases at J, with 16 bases between. This CDR3 comprises 15 residues. CDR3 DNA: TGTGCCAGCAGTGAAGAAGGTACGGTAAGAATTGAAGCTTTCTTT. Its protein product is CASSEEGTVRIEAFF.

Many counts were recorded for this clonotype. This CDR3 is CASSQEGGGSYNEQFF. CDR3 nucleotide sequence: TGTGCCAGCAGCCAAGAGGGGGGGGGCTCCTACAATGAGCAGTTCTTC. This chain joins TRBV7-2 and TRBJ2-1; D perhaps matches TRBD2 (7 bases). CDR1 is SGHTA and CDR2 is FQGNSA in the germline V gene. V lost 5 bases, J lost 0 bases, and 14 bases lay in between. The CDR3 length is 16 residues.

Ten or more counts support this clonotype. V gene TRBV5-6 combines with J gene TRBJ1-2; D not certain. Deletions cut 4 bases from V and 5 bases from J, with 12 bases between. The CDR3 extends over 13 amino acids. Per germline, CDR1 SGHDT and CDR2 YYEEEE. CDR3: CASSAISRYGYTF. The CDR3 nucleotides are TGTGCCAGCAGCGCTATCTCACGATATGGCTACACCTTC. The whole variable domain, remainder taken from reference TRBV5-6 and TRBJ1-2, is DAGVTQSPTHLIKTRGQQVTLRCSPKSGHDTVSWYQQALGQGPQFIFQYYEEEERQRGNFPDRFSGHQFPNYSSELNVNALLLGDSALYLCASSAISRYGYTFGSGTRLTVV.

This clonotype was counted ten times or more. The chain links TRBV7-3 to TRBJ2-3; 7 nucleotides agree with TRBD2. V gave up 5 bases and J gave up 3 bases; unmatched junction bases: 2. The CDR3 covers 13 residues. CDR1 SGHTA and CDR2 FQGTGA come from the germline V gene. The CDR3 region is CASSTGGTDTQYF. The CDR3 nucleotides are TGTGCCAGCAGCACCGGGGGGACAGATACGCAGTATTTT.

The chain uses TRBV7-6 and TRBJ2-7; D possibly corresponds to TRBD1 (5 bases). The CDR3 sequence is 15 residues long. Germline V gene data show CDR1 as SGHVS and CDR2 as FNYEAQ. V lost 1 base and J lost 5, with 15 bases in between. The CDR3 bases are TGTGCCAGCAGCTTAGGTGGGCGTTTAGGGGACGAGCAGTACTTC. As protein: CASSLGGRLGDEQYF.

This clonotype was counted many times. This sequence joins TRBV28 and TRBJ1-2; a possible D gene is TRBD1 (5 bases). Germline V gene data show CDR1 as MDHEN and CDR2 as SYDVKM. This CDR3 spans 13 amino acids. Trimming shortened V by 7 bases and J by 3 bases, and 12 bases separated the two germline ends. DNA for the CDR3: TGTGCCAGCACCCGTTCGACAGACTATGGCTACACCTTC. Protein sequence: CASTRSTDYGYTF.

There are many counts of this clonotype. This CDR3 reads CSAPRLARDTQYF. The CDR3 bases are TGCAGTGCTCCACGACTAGCGCGAGATACGCAGTATTTT. V and J are TRBV20-1 and TRBJ2-3; 8 nucleotides line up with TRBD2. With V trimmed by 5 bases and J by 5 bases, 6 bases remained unmatched. The CDR3 sequence is 13 residues long. The germline V gene has CDR1 DFQATT and CDR2 SNEGSKA (reference sequence).

The sample holds many counts of this clonotype. This sequence joins TRBV28 and TRBJ2-7, with no clear D. Germline loops: CDR1 MDHEN, CDR2 SYDVKM. The CDR3 is 12 residues long. V lost 8 bases and J 2 bases, leaving 10 bases between the germline ends. The CDR3 here is CASGVRPYEQYF. In nucleotides, the CDR3 is TGTGCCAGCGGGGTTCGCCCCTACGAGCAGTACTTC.

The chain couples TRBV5-5 to TRBJ2-7, with no clear D. CDR3 length: 13 amino acids. Germline V gene sequence: CDR1 SGHKS, CDR2 YYEKEE (reference sequence). Trimming left V 4 bases short and J 3 bases short, with 11 bases between. DNA for the CDR3: TGTGCCAGCAGCGCCGCGTTCCTCTACGAGCAGTACTTC. Translation: CASSAAFLYEQYF.

This clonotype showed up many times. The rearrangement links TRBV12-5 to TRBJ2-1, with a weak D call TRBD2 (6 bases). The CDR3 sequence is 15 residues long. CDR1 and CDR2 from the germline V gene are LGHNT and FRNRAP. The V and J ends lost 1 base and 6 bases respectively, with 13 bases between them. The CDR3 DNA is TGTGCTAGTGGTTTGGCCCGGGACTCTAGCAATGAGCAGTTCTTC. Translated, it gives CASGLARDSSNEQFF.

At least ten counts were recorded for this clonotype. J is TRBJ1-5 and V is TRBV15, with unresolved D. This CDR3 contains 14 residues. CDR1 is LNHNV and CDR2 is YYDKDF in the germline V gene (reference sequence). The V gene lost 0 bases and the J gene lost 4 bases, with 7 bases spanning the gap. DNA for the CDR3: TGTGCCACCAGCAGAGAAGTCAAGAATCAGCCCCAGCATTTT. Translation gives CATSREVKNQPQHF. Full variable domain (missing parts from reference TRBV15 and TRBJ1-5): DAMVIQNPRYQVTQFGKPVTLSCSQTLNHNVMYWYQQKSSQAPKLLFHYYDKDFNNEADTPDNFQSRRPNTSFCFLDIRSPGLGDTAMYLCATSREVKNQPQHFGDGTRLSIL.

This clonotype was recorded at least ten times. The chain uses TRBV6-1 and TRBJ2-6; D not resolved. Germline values: CDR1 MNHNS, CDR2 SASEGT. CDR3 length: 16 amino acids. Deletions cut 6 bases from V and 0 bases from J, with 12 bases between. In DNA, the CDR3 is TGTGCCAGCAGAACAGAACTTTACTCTGGGGCCAACGTCCTGACTTTC. Amino acids: CASRTELYSGANVLTF.

This clonotype was observed at least ten times. The chain links TRBV20-1 to TRBJ2-7, with a tentative D call TRBD1 (5 bases). CDR1 and CDR2 (germline): DFQATT, SNEGSKA (reference sequence). V lost 3 bases and J 6 bases, leaving 12 bases between the germline ends. The CDR3 covers 12 residues. CDR3 DNA: TGCAGTGCTAGCGGGCAGGGCGGCGAGCAGTACTTC. Amino acid sequence: CSASGQGGEQYF.

This clonotype was seen repeatedly, ten times or more. The chain joins TRBV15 to TRBJ2-3; unclear D gene. The V end was cut by 0 bases, the J end by 2 bases, with 3 bases between. Per germline, CDR1 LNHNV and CDR2 YYDKDF (reference sequence). This CDR3 is built from 13 residues. Here the CDR3 DNA reads TGTGCCACCAGCAGAGATCCCACAGATACGCAGTATTTT. It is translated as CATSRDPTDTQYF. Full variable domain (remainder filled in from reference TRBV15 and TRBJ2-3): DAMVIQNPRYQVTQFGKPVTLSCSQTLNHNVMYWYQQKSSQAPKLLFHYYDKDFNNEADTPDNFQSRRPNTSFCFLDIRSPGLGDTAMYLCATSRDPTDTQYFGPGTRLTVL.

Ten or more counts support this clonotype. J is TRBJ1-2 and V is TRBV20-1, with 7 bases lining up with TRBD1. The CDR3 loop spans 12 amino acids. V lost 6 bases and J lost 2; bases outside the gene matches: 3. Germline-derived CDR1 and CDR2 are DFQATT and SNEGSKA (reference sequence). CDR3 sequence reads: CSALQGNYGYTF. The CDR3 DNA sequence: TGCAGTGCCCTACAGGGGAACTATGGCTACACCTTC.

This clonotype was recorded at least ten times. The chain couples TRBV6-1 to TRBJ2-3; D ambiguous. This CDR3 spans 13 amino acids. CDR1 MNHNS and CDR2 SASEGT come from the germline V gene. V lost 9 bases to trimming and J lost 4 bases, with 14 bases between them. The CDR3 nucleotides read TGTGCCAGTACGTACGGGCAAGCAGATACGCAGTATTTT. Translated, it gives CASTYGQADTQYF.

This clonotype came up many times. The CDR3 protein is CASSLTRDRGRRPGYTF. Here the CDR3 DNA reads TGTGCCAGCAGCCTCACCCGGGACAGGGGGCGAAGGCCTGGCTACACCTTC. The chain carries TRBV5-6 and TRBJ1-2; the match to TRBD1 covers 12 bases. Germline-derived CDR1 and CDR2 are SGHDT and YYEEEE. The junction had 14 bases not matched to a gene; V was cut back by 4 bases and J by 7 bases. The CDR3 has 17 residues.

The chain couples TRBV7-9 to TRBJ2-5, with 7 bases lining up with TRBD1. CDR3 size: 15 residues. Germline V gene sequence: CDR1 SEHNR, CDR2 FQNEAQ (reference sequence). V shed 4 bases and J 4 bases; nucleotides not matched to a gene: 9. The CDR3 here is CASSSGTDSPETQYF. DNA of the CDR3: TGTGCCAGCAGCTCGGGGACAGATTCCCCAGAGACCCAGTACTTC.

To note about this clonotype: Compared with germline, one end of the junction differs, possibly owing to a read error. The chain has TRBV7-2 and TRBJ2-1; no clear D gene. The CDR3 loop spans 11 amino acids. Germline V gene sequence: CDR1 SGHTA, CDR2 FQGNSA. The CDR3 DNA sequence: TGTGCCAGCAGCTTAAAGGTAGTAGCCTACTTC. Protein product: CASSLKVVAYF.

This clonotype was picked up many times. The chain combines TRBV6-5 with TRBJ1-1; a possible D gene is TRBD1 (6 bases). Trimming cost V 2 bases and J 7 bases, with 17 bases left between them. CDR1 and CDR2 from the germline V gene are MNHEY and SVGAGI. The CDR3 spans 15 residues. The chain's CDR3 is CASSYLGRGRSEAFF. In nucleotides, the CDR3 is TGTGCCAGCAGTTACCTGGGCAGGGGTAGGAGTGAAGCTTTCTTT.

In this sample, this clonotype turned up many times. This chain connects TRBV28 to TRBJ2-7, with D possibly being TRBD2 (6 bases). This CDR3 comprises 16 residues. Germline V gene data show CDR1 as MDHEN and CDR2 as SYDVKM. Trimming shortened V by 3 bases and J by 0 bases, and 15 bases separated the two germline ends. CDR3 region: CASSLGIGTPSYEQYF. The CDR3 nucleotides read TGTGCCAGCAGTTTGGGGATCGGGACTCCCTCCTACGAGCAGTACTTC.